The table lists the clone carrying this T cell receptor (beta chain) with many counts. Its target is not known. TCR beta CDR3 sequences were amplified from RNA transcripts. TCR CDR3 regions were first amplified by RT-PCR with HTBI primers. TCRdb itself ran the multiplex PCR reads through MiXCR, one entry per CDR3 protein. Of hundreds of thousands of distinct CDR3 sequences in the sample, approximately 14% are singletons; the top ten hold 4% to 5.5%. This sample is drawn from a study of T cells in Graves' hyperthyroidism and ophthalmopathy. Whole-study context: Prior to any treatment, at the point of initial diagnosis, peripheral blood was collected.

The study included ophthalmopathy patients with Clinical Activity Score at least 3, NOSPECS grade at least 4 and duration under 3 months. Study-level findings and limits: Ophthalmopathy was predicted by the model a median of around 5.9 months ahead of onset. Ophthalmopathy cases were set apart from stable hyperthyroidism by a 13 V-J model.

CDR1 is MNHEY and CDR2 is SVGAGI in the germline V gene. The CDR3 runs 14 residues. The junction had 10 bases not matched to a gene; V was cut back by 8 bases and J by 7 bases. The chain carries TRBV6-5 and TRBJ2-2; 7 bases fit TRBD1. The clonotype was recovered from a woman between 40 and 50 years old with Graves' ophthalmopathy. Sequenced sample: blood. The CDR3 loop is CASRNRGTNGELFF. CDR3 nucleotide sequence: TGTGCCAGCCGTAACAGGGGTACGAACGGGGAGCTGTTTTTT.